This TCR beta chain emerged from a study of graft-versus-host responses after intestinal transplantation. Overall study context: Each of the recipients got a multivisceral, liver-intestinal, or isolated intestinal transplant. Recipients across the board were started on anti-thymocyte globulin induction, then kept on tacrolimus and steroids for about 3 years. Findings and limits, study-wide: High graft-versus-host to host-versus-graft clonal ratios were found in allografts of patients who had graft-donor T cell macrochimerism. Association was observed between peak circulating GvH clone levels and early post-transplant HvG declines.

Germline V gives CDR1 MDHEN, CDR2 SYDVKM. This CDR3 is built from 13 residues. Trimming pared 6 bases from V and 0 bases from J, leaving 8 bases between. Profiled with immunoSEQ multiplex PCR; TCRdb holds only in-frame clones, not every one. The table has 15,000 to 20,000 clones, approximately 86% seen once. Graft-derived tissue was subjected to processing to liberate intraepithelial and lamina propria lymphocytes. In regard to this clone: Its cognate antigen is unknown.

The source is a human patient who received an intestinal transplant, so some T cells may come from the graft donor. The sample consisted of ileum tissue, taken 17 days after transplant. The chain uses TRBV28 and TRBJ1-1; D remains unclear. CDR3 residues: CASRMLMNTEAFF. DNA of the CDR3: TGTGCCAGCAGGATGCTTATGAACACTGAAGCTTTCTTT. Full variable domain (missing parts from reference TRBV28 and TRBJ1-1): DVKVTQSSRYLVKRTGEKVFLECVQDMDHENMFWYRQDPGLGLRLIYFSYDVKMKEKGDIPEGYSVSREKKERFSLILESASTNQTSMYLCASRMLMNTEAFFGQGTRLTVV.